This T cell receptor (beta chain) originates from a study of blood T cell repertoires in COVID-19. Study information: Specimens from acute and convalescent COVID-19 originated in the United States, Italy and Spain. From T cells, B-cell-depleted T cells, or PBMCs came the material, which was cDNA or gDNA.

Produced via immunoSEQ multiplex PCR; TCRdb's table is partial and in-frame only. The data show fewer than 200,000 clones, around 87% seen once. This receptor was taken from a woman in her late teens or twenties who had recovered from COVID-19. The sequencing sample was made of peripheral blood.

The CDR3 protein is CATSDLSGSNTGELFF. The CDR3 DNA sequence: TGTGCCACCAGTGATTTGAGCGGGTCGAACACCGGGGAGCTGTTTTTT. This rearrangement joins TRBV24-1 to TRBJ2-2; a weak D match, TRBD2 (6 bases). The CDR3 is 16 residues long. V shed 0 bases and J shed 0 bases, with 7 bases lying between them. CDR1 KGHDR and CDR2 SFDVKD come from the germline V gene.